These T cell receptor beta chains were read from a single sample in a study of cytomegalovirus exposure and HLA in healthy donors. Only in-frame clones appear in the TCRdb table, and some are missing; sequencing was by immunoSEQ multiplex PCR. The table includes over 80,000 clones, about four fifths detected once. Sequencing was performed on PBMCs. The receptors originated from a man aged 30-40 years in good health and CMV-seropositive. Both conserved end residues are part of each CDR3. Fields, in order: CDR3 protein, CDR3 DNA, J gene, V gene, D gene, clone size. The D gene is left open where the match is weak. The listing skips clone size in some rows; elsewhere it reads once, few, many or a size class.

CDR3 protein: CASSLGQDLQETQYF
CDR3 DNA: TGTGCCAGCAGCTTGGGACAGGACCTCCAAGAGACCCAGTACTTC
J gene: TRBJ2-5
V gene: TRBV5-4
D gene: NA
clone size: NA

CDR3 protein: CASSTNRDGGNTEAFF
CDR3 DNA: TGTGCCAGCAGCACCAACAGAGATGGAGGGAACACTGAAGCTTTCTTT
J gene: TRBJ1-1
V gene: TRBV9
D gene: NA
clone size: NA

CDR3 protein: CASSQVAGGGYTF
CDR3 DNA: TGCGCCAGCAGCCAAGTGGCAGGGGGTGGCTACACCTTC
J gene: TRBJ1-2
V gene: TRBV4-1
D gene: TRBD1
clone size: once

CDR3 protein: CASSLRSGVWSQYF
CDR3 DNA: TGTGCCAGCAGCCTCCGTAGCGGGGTATGGTCCCAGTACTTC
J gene: TRBJ2-5
V gene: TRBV7-9
D gene: TRBD2
clone size: NA

CDR3 protein: CASSSAGGQGETQYF
CDR3 DNA: TGTGCCAGCAGCTCCGCTGGGGGACAGGGAGAGACCCAGTACTTC
J gene: TRBJ2-5
V gene: TRBV7-2
D gene: TRBD1
clone size: NA

CDR3 protein: CASSDKRTQETQYF
CDR3 DNA: TGTGCCAGCAGTGACAAGCGCACCCAAGAGACCCAGTACTTC
J gene: TRBJ2-5
V gene: TRBV2
D gene: NA
clone size: NA

CDR3 protein: CATQPDRDRNSYEQYF
CDR3 DNA: TGTGCCACCCAGCCCGACCGGGACAGGAACTCCTACGAGCAGTACTTC
J gene: TRBJ2-7
V gene: TRBV10-3
D gene: TRBD1
clone size: once

CDR3 protein: CASSWDRRGYTF
CDR3 DNA: TGTGCCAGCAGTTGGGACAGGCGTGGCTACACCTTC
J gene: TRBJ1-2
V gene: TRBV27
D gene: TRBD1
clone size: NA

CDR3 protein: CASSLSGMIDTGELFF
CDR3 DNA: TGTGCCAGCAGCTTGTCAGGGATGATCGACACCGGGGAGCTGTTTTTT
J gene: TRBJ2-2
V gene: TRBV5-4
D gene: NA
clone size: once

CDR3 protein: CASSQMTGAGANVLTF
CDR3 DNA: TGCGCCAGCAGCCAAATGACAGGGGCTGGGGCCAACGTCCTGACTTTC
J gene: TRBJ2-6
V gene: TRBV5-1
D gene: TRBD1
clone size: NA

CDR3 protein: CASSETVRTMGRTEAFF
CDR3 DNA: TGCGCCAGCAGTGAGACGGTGAGGACGATGGGGCGCACTGAAGCTTTCTTT
J gene: TRBJ1-1
V gene: TRBV10-1
D gene: NA
clone size: NA

CDR3 protein: CASSFGGGQGSEAFF
CDR3 DNA: TGTGCCAGCAGTTTCGGCGGGGGACAGGGCTCTGAAGCTTTCTTT
J gene: TRBJ1-1
V gene: TRBV28
D gene: TRBD1
clone size: NA

CDR3 protein: CASSFTLRAEDSTNEKLFF
CDR3 DNA: TGTGCCAGCAGCTTCACCCTGAGGGCAGAGGATTCAACTAATGAAAAACTGTTTTTT
J gene: TRBJ1-4
V gene: TRBV7-9
D gene: NA
clone size: NA

CDR3 protein: CASSVALTSTDTQYF
CDR3 DNA: TGTGCCAGCAGCGTAGCTCTCACTAGCACAGATACGCAGTATTTT
J gene: TRBJ2-3
V gene: TRBV9
D gene: NA
clone size: NA

CDR3 protein: CASSLAGGPHNEQFF
CDR3 DNA: TGTGCCAGCAGCCTAGCGGGAGGGCCTCACAATGAGCAGTTCTTC
J gene: TRBJ2-1
V gene: TRBV7-9
D gene: TRBD2
clone size: once

CDR3 protein: CASSVSGDSYEQFF
CDR3 DNA: TGTGCCAGCAGTGTTAGCGGGGATTCGTATGAGCAGTTCTTC
J gene: TRBJ2-1
V gene: TRBV25-1
D gene: TRBD2
clone size: NA

CDR3 protein: CASSLGPIQGAEAFF
CDR3 DNA: TGTGCCAGCAGCTTAGGGCCCATACAGGGGGCTGAAGCTTTCTTT
J gene: TRBJ1-1
V gene: TRBV7-9
D gene: TRBD1
clone size: NA

CDR3 protein: CATSRERTGVNTGELFF
CDR3 DNA: TGTGCCACCAGCAGAGAGAGAACGGGGGTAAACACCGGGGAGCTGTTTTTT
J gene: TRBJ2-2
V gene: TRBV15
D gene: NA
clone size: NA

CDR3 protein: CASSSRDTGRIYEQFF
CDR3 DNA: TGTGCCAGCAGTTCCCGGGACACGGGGCGAATCTATGAGCAGTTCTTC
J gene: TRBJ2-1
V gene: TRBV6-6
D gene: NA
clone size: NA

CDR3 protein: CASSVGRKIAGGTYNEQFF
CDR3 DNA: TGTGCCAGCAGCGTAGGAAGGAAAATAGCGGGAGGAACCTACAATGAGCAGTTCTTC
J gene: TRBJ2-1
V gene: TRBV9
D gene: TRBD2
clone size: NA

CDR3 protein: CASSPLGTGPKFTDTQYF
CDR3 DNA: TGTGCCAGCTCACCACTGGGGACAGGGCCCAAATTCACAGATACGCAGTATTTT
J gene: TRBJ2-3
V gene: TRBV18
D gene: TRBD1
clone size: once

CDR3 protein: CCGGDSPSTDTQYF
CDR3 DNA: TGCTGCGGGGGGGACAGTCCTAGCACAGATACGCAGTATTTT
J gene: TRBJ2-3
V gene: TRBV29-1
D gene: TRBD2
clone size: NA

CDR3 protein: CASRTGTGSYEQYF
CDR3 DNA: TGCGCCAGCAGGACCGGGACAGGGTCCTACGAGCAGTACTTC
J gene: TRBJ2-7
V gene: TRBV10-2
D gene: TRBD1
clone size: NA